The 32 T cell receptor beta chains listed next were all sequenced from one sample in a study of blood T cell repertoires in COVID-19. TCRdb's table, derived via immunoSEQ multiplex PCR, lists solely in-frame clones and lacks some. Among 130,000 to 150,000 clones, about 87% were seen once, and the ten largest hold around 11%. The sample was PBMCs or T cells enriched from blood (not recorded which). These receptors came from a man aged 60 to 75 who had recovered from COVID-19.

This sequence joins TRBV5-1 and TRBJ1-4; possible D gene TRBD1, 5 bases. Germline values: CDR1 SGHRS, CDR2 YFSETQ. V lost 6 bases to trimming and J lost 5 bases, with 11 bases between them. The CDR3 has 13 amino acids. CDR3 coding DNA: TGCGCCAGCACCCGGGGGTTCAATGAAAAACTGTTTTTT. The encoded protein is CASTRGFNEKLFF.

This clone has more than one count but fewer than ten. The V and J genes are TRBV10-2 and TRBJ1-1, with 8 bases identical to TRBD1. Germline assignment: CDR1 WSHSY and CDR2 SAAADI. The CDR3 totals 13 residues. V gave up 7 bases and J gave up 7 bases; unmatched junction bases: 8. This CDR3 is CASKGQAFVEAFF. CDR3 DNA: TGCGCCAGCAAGGGACAGGCCTTCGTTGAAGCTTTCTTT.

CDR3 region: CASNGRAGGNEQFF. CDR3 coding DNA: TGCGCCAGCAACGGCAGGGCAGGGGGTAATGAGCAGTTCTTC. This sequence joins TRBV5-1 and TRBJ2-1; 7 bases fit TRBD1. This CDR3 contains 14 residues. V was pared by 6 bases and J by 7 bases, with 10 bases of the junction left unmatched. Germline V gene sequence: CDR1 SGHRS, CDR2 YFSETQ.

This chain links TRBV10-2 with TRBJ1-4; D might be TRBD1 (6 bases). Trimming pared 8 bases from V and 6 bases from J, leaving 13 bases between. CDR1 WSHSY and CDR2 SAAADI come from the germline V gene. The CDR3 loop spans 13 amino acids. DNA for the CDR3: TGCGCCAGCGCGGGGGGCCCGGATGAAAAACTGTTTTTT. It specifies CASAGGPDEKLFF.

The chain is built from TRBV2 and TRBJ2-1, with D maybe TRBD2 (6 bases). The V gene lost 7 bases and the J gene lost 9 bases, with 16 bases spanning the gap. Per the germline V gene, CDR1 is SNHLY and CDR2 is FYNNEI. CDR3 size: 13 residues. The CDR3 sequence: CASKEGVYGEQFF. CDR3 nucleotide sequence: TGTGCCAGCAAGGAGGGAGTGTATGGTGAGCAGTTCTTC.

The gene calls are TRBV2 and TRBJ1-2, with D unclear. Germline V gene lookup returns CDR1 SNHLY and CDR2 FYNNEI. This CDR3 region has 13 residues. With 7 bases removed from V and 5 bases from J, the gap between germline ends came to 14 bases. CDR3 sequence reads: CASTQVGVYGYTF. The CDR3, as DNA: TGTGCCAGCACCCAAGTCGGGGTATATGGCTACACCTTC.

This CDR3 reads CASSLGGVSGNTIYF. CDR3 nucleotide sequence: TGTGCCAGCAGCTTAGGCGGGGTCTCTGGAAACACCATATATTTT. The genes are TRBV11-2 and TRBJ1-3, with unresolved D. The CDR3 is 15 residues long. Trimming pared 1 base from V and 0 bases from J, leaving 7 bases between. CDR1 is SGHAT, CDR2 FQNNGV, per germline.

In its sample, this clone was seen a few times. This rearrangement joins TRBV28 to TRBJ1-3, with a weak D call TRBD1 (6 bases). The CDR3 loop spans 14 amino acids. Germline V CDR1 and CDR2: MDHEN, SYDVKM. The germline V and J ends were trimmed by 6 bases and 8 bases, with 17 bases remaining between them. Here the CDR3 reads CASRTGGIGDTIYF. The CDR3 coding sequence is TGTGCCAGCAGAACGGGGGGCATCGGGGACACCATATATTTT.

The chain links TRBV7-9 to TRBJ1-1; no clear D. This CDR3 comprises 13 residues. V lost 5 bases and J 4 bases, leaving 11 bases between the germline ends. Germline CDR1 reads SEHNR; CDR2 reads FQNEAQ (reference sequence). The CDR3 is CASSPLPSTEAFF. CDR3 DNA sequence: TGTGCCAGCAGCCCCCTCCCCTCCACTGAAGCTTTCTTT. Full variable domain (rest looked up from reference TRBV7-9 and TRBJ1-1): DTGVSQNPRHKITKRGQNVTFRCDPISEHNRLYWYRQTLGQGPEFLTYFQNEAQLEKSRLLSDRFSAERPKGSFSTLEIQRTEQGDSAMYLCASSPLPSTEAFFGQGTRLTVV.

The V gene is TRBV29-1, the J gene TRBJ2-1, with D maybe TRBD2 (6 bases). Trimming removed 3 bases at V and 12 bases at J, with 9 bases between. The CDR3 length is 10 residues. CDR1 and CDR2 (germline): SQVTM, ANQGSEA. Here the CDR3 DNA reads TGCAGCGTTGAGGAGCGGGTGCAGTTCTTC. It translates to CSVEERVQFF.

The chain recombines TRBV4-1 with TRBJ2-7; TRBD1 matches at 7 bases. The length of the CDR3 is 17 residues. V lost 4 bases and J lost 0; bases outside the gene matches: 12. CDR1 MGHRA and CDR2 YSYEKL come from the germline V gene. The CDR3, as DNA: TGCGCCAGCAGCCTCAAGTTTGCCGGGGACAGCTCCTACGAGCAGTACTTC. Its translation is CASSLKFAGDSSYEQYF.

The rearrangement joins TRBV29-1 to TRBJ2-5, with D maybe TRBD2 (5 bases). The CDR3 extends over 13 amino acids. The V end was cut by 4 bases, the J end by 5 bases, with 14 bases between. Per the germline V gene, CDR1 is SQVTM and CDR2 is ANQGSEA. CDR3 in DNA: TGCAGCGTTGGGGGTGCGGGTTGGGAGACCCAGTACTTC. Amino acids: CSVGGAGWETQYF. The whole variable domain, filled in from reference TRBV29-1 and TRBJ2-5, reads SAVISQKPSRDICQRGTSLTIQCQVDSQVTMMFWYRQQPGQSLTLIATANQGSEATYESGFVIDKFPISRPNLTFSTLTVSNMSPEDSSIYLCSVGGAGWETQYFGPGTRLLVL.

The chain employs TRBV10-3 and TRBJ2-3; 9 bases match TRBD2. This CDR3 contains 16 residues. Losses at the gene ends were 7 bases for V and 4 bases for J; bases not matched to a gene: 12. Looked up from germline, CDR1 is ENHRY and CDR2 is SYGVKD. CDR3 in amino acids: CAITPGAGGPADTQYF. The CDR3 nucleotides are TGTGCCATCACCCCGGGTGCGGGAGGGCCAGCAGATACGCAGTATTTT.

The chain recombines TRBV9 with TRBJ1-6; 9 bases match TRBD1. V trimming: 0 bases; J trimming: 10 bases; junction bases outside the gene matches: 8. The germline V gene encodes CDR1 SGDLS and CDR2 YYNGEE. The CDR3 contains 16 residues. CDR3 in amino acids: CASSVEGTGFPSPLHF. The DNA of the CDR3 is TGTGCCAGCAGCGTAGAAGGGACAGGGTTCCCATCACCCCTCCACTTT.

The CDR3 bases are TGTGCCAGCAGCTCCAGGCCTAGCGGGGGAGTGGAGACCCAGTACTTC. It codes for CASSSRPSGGVETQYF. The V gene is TRBV7-9, the J gene TRBJ2-5; TRBD2 matches at 10 bases. CDR3 size: 16 residues. Germline assignment: CDR1 SEHNR and CDR2 FQNEAQ (reference sequence). The ends lost 4 bases at V and 5 bases at J; junction bases unmatched: 10.

V is TRBV6-5 and J is TRBJ1-6; D might be TRBD1 (6 bases). Germline V gene lookup returns CDR1 MNHEY and CDR2 SVGAGI. CDR3 size: 13 residues. V shed 8 bases and J shed 7 bases, with 12 bases lying between them. The CDR3, as DNA: TGTGCCAGCGGGGGCCAGCTCAATTCACCCCTCCACTTT. It yields the protein CASGGQLNSPLHF.

A remark on this clone: An end of the junction differs from the germline gene, which may be a read error. The rearrangement joins TRBV7-7 to TRBJ2-2, with D possibly matching TRBD1 (5 bases). Germline lookup yields CDR1 SSHAT and CDR2 FNYEAQ (reference sequence). The CDR3 spans 15 residues. The CDR3 DNA follows: TGTGCTAGCAGCTTCCTCCAGGGTCCCACCGGGGAGCTGTTTTTT. Amino acid sequence: CASSFLQGPTGELFF.

The J gene is TRBJ2-5, the V gene TRBV7-6; perhaps TRBD2 as D (6 bases). This CDR3 has 14 amino acids. V lost 4 bases and J lost 4, with 13 bases in between. Germline CDR1 SGHVS, CDR2 FNYEAQ. CDR3 in amino acids: CASSSSAGTETQYF. CDR3 DNA: TGTGCCAGCAGCTCCTCGGCGGGGACAGAGACCCAGTACTTC.

The chain uses TRBV28 and TRBJ2-3, with 11 bases lining up with TRBD2. Germline CDR1 and CDR2: MDHEN and SYDVKM. The CDR3 sequence is 12 residues long. The trim removed 8 bases at V and 9 bases at J, leaving 4 bases unmatched. The CDR3 sequence is CASGLAGGTQYF. The CDR3, as DNA: TGTGCCAGCGGATTAGCGGGAGGGACGCAGTATTTT.

The CDR3 DNA reads as TGTGCCAGCAGCTTAGGGCCCGGCGGGAACGTAAACAACGAGCAGTACTTC. It translates to CASSLGPGGNVNNEQYF. The rearrangement uses TRBV7-6 and TRBJ2-7; possible D gene TRBD2, 6 bases. Deletions cut 1 base from V and 5 bases from J, with 21 bases between. The CDR3 spans 17 residues. CDR1 and CDR2 from the germline V gene are SGHVS and FNYEAQ.

V gene TRBV5-6 combines with J gene TRBJ2-7; 7 nucleotides align to TRBD1. Germline CDR1 is SGHDT and CDR2 is YYEEEE. V lost 4 bases and J lost 3; bases outside the gene matches: 7. The CDR3 has 14 residues. The CDR3 reads CASSIGQANYEQYF. The CDR3 bases are TGTGCCAGCAGCATAGGACAGGCGAACTACGAGCAGTACTTC.

In this sample, this clone turned up once. The gene calls are TRBV30 and TRBJ1-1; 7 positions match TRBD1. This CDR3 is built from 14 residues. Germline CDR1 GTSNPN, CDR2 SVGIG (reference sequence). J gave up 4 bases and V 2 bases, and 7 bases lay outside the gene matches. CDR3 amino acids: CAWSTTGSRTEAFF. Written as DNA, the CDR3 is TGTGCCTGGAGTACGACAGGGAGTCGCACTGAAGCTTTCTTT.

The chain uses TRBV2 and TRBJ2-3, with D tentatively TRBD2 (5 bases). Germline loops: CDR1 SNHLY, CDR2 FYNNEI. The CDR3 is made up of 14 amino acids. V was cut by 2 bases and J by 2 bases, with 8 bases left in between. CDR3 loop: CASSESGTTDTQYF. The CDR3 nucleotides read TGTGCCAGCAGTGAAAGCGGAACCACAGATACGCAGTATTTT.

The V call is TRBV4-1, the J call TRBJ1-2; 11 bases map to TRBD1. CDR3 length equals 15 residues. Germline V gives CDR1 MGHRA, CDR2 YSYEKL. V gave up 2 bases and J gave up 7 bases; unmatched junction bases: 6. This CDR3 is CASSQLRGTGGGYTF. The DNA for the CDR3 is TGCGCCAGCAGCCAACTTCGAGGGACAGGGGGTGGCTACACCTTC.

The chain employs TRBV28 and TRBJ2-7; weak D call: TRBD1 (5 bases). Germline V lookup: CDR1 MDHEN, CDR2 SYDVKM. The CDR3 runs 11 residues. V was pared by 8 bases and J by 5 bases, with 10 bases between. The CDR3 DNA reads as TGTGCCAGCTCCCAGGGTCACGAGCAGTACTTC. This codes for CASSQGHEQYF.

The chain links TRBV6-5 to TRBJ1-1, with 8 bases matching TRBD1. Germline lookup yields CDR1 MNHEY and CDR2 SVGAGI. J was trimmed by 6 bases and V by 6 bases; bases with no gene match: 3. The CDR3 runs 12 residues. The CDR3 DNA follows: TGTGCCAGCAGCCCGACAGGGGCTGAAGCTTTCTTT. This translates into CASSPTGAEAFF.

V and J are TRBV2 and TRBJ2-7, with D tentatively TRBD1 (6 bases). CDR1 SNHLY and CDR2 FYNNEI come from the germline V gene. This CDR3 region has 14 residues. V was pared by 4 bases and J by 2 bases, with 12 bases between. The CDR3 sequence is CASSAPGVTYEQYF. For the CDR3, the DNA is TGTGCCAGCAGTGCCCCAGGGGTTACCTACGAGCAGTACTTC.

This clone was found a few times. The J gene is TRBJ1-1, the V gene TRBV28; maybe TRBD1 (6 bases). Trimming shortened V by 5 bases and J by 0 bases, and 7 bases separated the two germline ends. The CDR3 extends over 13 amino acids. CDR1 is MDHEN, CDR2 SYDVKM, per germline. For the CDR3, the DNA is TGTGCCAGCAGTCGGGACATGAACACTGAAGCTTTCTTT. Its translation is CASSRDMNTEAFF.

The chain has TRBV11-2 and TRBJ2-3; TRBD2 matches at 11 bases. The CDR3 is made up of 16 amino acids. V gave up 3 bases and J gave up 3 bases; unmatched junction bases: 5. Germline V lookup: CDR1 SGHAT, CDR2 FQNNGV. The CDR3 nucleotides are TGTGCCAGCAGCTTTAGCGGGAGGGGGAGTACAGATACGCAGTATTTT. Its translation: CASSFSGRGSTDTQYF.

The rearrangement joins TRBV5-1 to TRBJ2-3; 14 bases are shared with TRBD2. The CDR3 sequence is 16 residues long. The junction had 5 bases not matched to a gene; V was cut back by 4 bases and J by 4 bases. Per germline, CDR1 SGHRS and CDR2 YFSETQ. CDR3 nucleotide sequence: TGCGCCAGCAGCCGACAGGGACTAGCGGGAGCAGATACGCAGTATTTT. Translation: CASSRQGLAGADTQYF.

This rearrangement joins TRBV20-1 to TRBJ2-1, with D hard to call. CDR3 length: 11 amino acids. Germline V gives CDR1 DFQATT, CDR2 SNEGSKA (reference sequence). V lost 3 bases to trimming and J lost 7 bases, with 7 bases between them. The CDR3 DNA reads TGCAGTGCTAGCGTTGTGAATGAGCAGTTCTTC. This codes for CSASVVNEQFF.

The rearrangement uses TRBV19 and TRBJ2-6; perhaps TRBD2 as D (5 bases). Germline V gene sequence: CDR1 LNHDA, CDR2 SQIVND (reference sequence). The CDR3 is 17 amino acids. Between the trimmed V and J ends, which lost 3 bases and 0 bases, there was a span of 12 bases. CDR3 in DNA: TGTGCCAGTAGTATCGGACTGCTAGGCTCTGGGGCCAACGTCCTGACTTTC. Translating gives CASSIGLLGSGANVLTF.